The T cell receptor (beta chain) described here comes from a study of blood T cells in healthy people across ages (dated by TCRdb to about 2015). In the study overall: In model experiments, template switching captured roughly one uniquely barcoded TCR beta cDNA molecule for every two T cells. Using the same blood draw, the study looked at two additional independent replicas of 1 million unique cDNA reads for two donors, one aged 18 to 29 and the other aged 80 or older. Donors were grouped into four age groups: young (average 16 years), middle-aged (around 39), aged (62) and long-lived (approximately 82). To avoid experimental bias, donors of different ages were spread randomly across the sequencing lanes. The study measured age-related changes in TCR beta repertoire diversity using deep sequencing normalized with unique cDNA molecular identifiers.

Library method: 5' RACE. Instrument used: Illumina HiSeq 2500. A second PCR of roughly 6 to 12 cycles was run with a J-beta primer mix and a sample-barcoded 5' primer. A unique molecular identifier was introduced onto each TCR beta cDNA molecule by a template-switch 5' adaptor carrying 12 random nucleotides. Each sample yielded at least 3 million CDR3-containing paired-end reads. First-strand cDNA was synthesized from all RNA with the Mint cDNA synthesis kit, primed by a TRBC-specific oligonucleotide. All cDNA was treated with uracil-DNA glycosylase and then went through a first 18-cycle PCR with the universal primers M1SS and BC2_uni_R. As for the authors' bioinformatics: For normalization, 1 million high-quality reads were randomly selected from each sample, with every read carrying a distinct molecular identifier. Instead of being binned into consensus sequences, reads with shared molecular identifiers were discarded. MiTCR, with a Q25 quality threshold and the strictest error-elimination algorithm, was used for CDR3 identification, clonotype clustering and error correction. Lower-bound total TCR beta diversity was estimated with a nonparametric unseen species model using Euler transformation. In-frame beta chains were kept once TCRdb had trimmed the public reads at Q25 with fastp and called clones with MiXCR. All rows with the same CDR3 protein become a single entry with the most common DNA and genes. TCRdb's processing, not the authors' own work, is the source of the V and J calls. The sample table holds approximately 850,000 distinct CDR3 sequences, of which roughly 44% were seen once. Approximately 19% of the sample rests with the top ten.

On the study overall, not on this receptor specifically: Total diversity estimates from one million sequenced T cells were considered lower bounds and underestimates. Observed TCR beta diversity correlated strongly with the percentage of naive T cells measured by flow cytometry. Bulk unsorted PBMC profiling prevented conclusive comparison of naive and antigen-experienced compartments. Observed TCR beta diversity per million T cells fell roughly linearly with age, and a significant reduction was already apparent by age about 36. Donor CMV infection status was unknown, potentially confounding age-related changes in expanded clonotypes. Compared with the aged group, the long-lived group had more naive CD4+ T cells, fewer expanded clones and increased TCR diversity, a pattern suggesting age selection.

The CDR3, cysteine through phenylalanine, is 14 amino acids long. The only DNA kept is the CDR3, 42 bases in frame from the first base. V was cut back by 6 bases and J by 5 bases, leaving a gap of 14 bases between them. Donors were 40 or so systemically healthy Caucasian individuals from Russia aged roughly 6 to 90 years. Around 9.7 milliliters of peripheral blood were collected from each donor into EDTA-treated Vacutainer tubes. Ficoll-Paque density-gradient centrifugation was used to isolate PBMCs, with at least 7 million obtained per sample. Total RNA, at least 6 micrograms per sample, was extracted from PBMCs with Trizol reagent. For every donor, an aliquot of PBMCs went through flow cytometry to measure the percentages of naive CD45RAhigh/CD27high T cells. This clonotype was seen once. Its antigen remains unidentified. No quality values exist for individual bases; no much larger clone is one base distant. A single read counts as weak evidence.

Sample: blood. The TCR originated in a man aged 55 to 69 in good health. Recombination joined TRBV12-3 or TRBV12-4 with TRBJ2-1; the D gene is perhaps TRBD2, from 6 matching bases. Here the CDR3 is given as CASSYRDSNNEQFF. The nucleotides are TGTGCCAGCAGCTACCGGGACTCAAACAATGAGCAGTTCTTC.